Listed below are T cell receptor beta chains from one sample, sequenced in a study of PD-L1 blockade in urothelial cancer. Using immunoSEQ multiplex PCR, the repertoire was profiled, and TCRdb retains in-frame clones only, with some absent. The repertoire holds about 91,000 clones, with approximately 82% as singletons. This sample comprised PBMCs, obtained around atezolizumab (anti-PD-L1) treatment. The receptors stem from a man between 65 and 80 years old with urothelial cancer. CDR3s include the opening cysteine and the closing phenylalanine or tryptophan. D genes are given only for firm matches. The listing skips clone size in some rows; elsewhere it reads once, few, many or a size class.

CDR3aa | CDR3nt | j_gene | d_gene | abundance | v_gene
CASSFGAGGGEPQHF | TGTGCCAGCAGCTTTGGGGCAGGGGGCGGGGAGCCCCAGCATTTT | TRBJ1-5 | TRBD1 | once | TRBV7-9
CASSQDRVVEQYF | TGCGCCAGCAGCCAAGATCGGGTGGTCGAGCAGTACTTC | TRBJ2-7 | . | . | TRBV4-3
CASSPLSTDTQYF | TGTGCCAGCAGTCCCCTAAGTACAGATACGCAGTATTTT | TRBJ2-3 | . | . | TRBV2
CASSPTATNEKLFF | TGTGCCAGCTCACCAACAGCAACTAATGAAAAACTGTTTTTT | TRBJ1-4 | . | . | TRBV18
CASSRGVFEGELFF | TGTGCCAGCAGCCGAGGTGTCTTCGAAGGGGAGCTGTTTTTT | TRBJ2-2 | . | once | TRBV13
CASSRLAYGTDTQYF | TGTGCCAGCAGCCGACTAGCGTATGGCACAGATACGCAGTATTTT | TRBJ2-3 | TRBD2 | . | TRBV11-2
CASSPRTGVPGELFF | TGTGCCAGCAGCCCCCGGACAGGGGTCCCCGGGGAGCTGTTTTTT | TRBJ2-2 | TRBD1 | . | TRBV7-6
CASSPGGAEQYF | TGCGCCAGCAGCCCGGGGGGGGCCGAGCAGTACTTC | TRBJ2-7 | TRBD2 | . | TRBV4-1
CASSQTRGVNSPLHF | TGTGCCAGCAGCCAAACTCGGGGAGTTAATTCACCCCTCCACTTT | TRBJ1-6 | . | . | TRBV28
CASSREREANYGYTF | TGTGCCAGCAGTCGAGAGAGGGAAGCTAACTATGGCTACACCTTC | TRBJ1-2 | . | . | TRBV6-1
CASGLAGSGGNTEAFF | TGTGCTAGTGGTTTGGCGGGGAGCGGTGGCAACACTGAAGCTTTCTTT | TRBJ1-1 | . | . | TRBV12-5
CASSWGQPTSTDTQYF | TGTGCCAGCAGCTGGGGACAGCCTACTAGCACAGATACGCAGTATTTT | TRBJ2-3 | TRBD1 | . | TRBV5-4
CASSIPGGQDTEAFF | TGTGCCAGTAGTATCCCAGGGGGCCAGGACACTGAAGCTTTCTTT | TRBJ1-1 | TRBD1 | . | TRBV19
CASSSRTGLNTEAFF | TGCGCCAGCAGCTCAAGGACAGGCCTTAACACTGAAGCTTTCTTT | TRBJ1-1 | TRBD1 | . | TRBV5-1
CASSPSRWDRGETQYF | TGTGCCAGCAGTCCAAGCCGCTGGGATCGGGGAGAGACCCAGTACTTC | TRBJ2-5 | . | . | TRBV27
CASTGTENTGELFF | TGTGCCAGCACCGGGACAGAAAACACCGGGGAGCTGTTTTTT | TRBJ2-2 | TRBD1 | . | TRBV27
CATSTSGFLGTQYF | TGTGCCACCTCGACTAGCGGTTTCTTAGGGACGCAGTATTTT | TRBJ2-3 | TRBD2 | . | TRBV27
CASSTPSARGLADTQYF | TGTGCCAGTAGTACGCCCAGCGCACGGGGGTTGGCAGATACGCAGTATTTT | TRBJ2-3 | . | . | TRBV19
CASSLYEGQGSIRENTEAFF | TGTGCCAGCAGCTTATACGAGGGACAGGGGTCGATTAGGGAGAACACTGAAGCTTTCTTT | TRBJ1-1 | TRBD1 | . | TRBV7-3
CASSLGLAAYNEQFF | TGTGCCAGCAGCTTAGGGCTAGCGGCCTACAATGAGCAGTTCTTC | TRBJ2-1 | TRBD2 | . | TRBV11-2
CASRQDTPYEQYF | TGTGCCAGCAGACAAGACACTCCCTACGAGCAGTACTTC | TRBJ2-7 | . | once | TRBV6-1
CASSSGTGEGIGELFF | TGTGCCAGCAGCTCAGGGACAGGGGAGGGGATCGGGGAGCTGTTTTTT | TRBJ2-2 | TRBD1 | . | TRBV5-6
CASSPGGMGANVLTF | TGTGCCAGCAGTCCAGGGGGGATGGGGGCCAACGTCCTGACTTTC | TRBJ2-6 | . | . | TRBV7-9
CAITRGGTDTQYF | TGTGCCATCACCAGGGGCGGCACAGATACGCAGTATTTT | TRBJ2-3 | . | few | TRBV10-3
CASKPDGRLFF | TGTGCCAGCAAGCCGGATGGGAGACTGTTTTTT | TRBJ1-4 | . | . | TRBV2
CAWCWGQGAREQYF | TGTGCCTGGTGTTGGGGACAGGGGGCAAGAGAGCAGTACTTC | TRBJ2-7 | TRBD1 | once | TRBV30
CASSPGEGDYTF | TGTGCCAGCAGCCCGGGGGAGGGGGACTACACCTTC | TRBJ1-2 | . | . | TRBV7-9
CASSLMGGPGNYGYTF | TGTGCCAGCAGCTTAATGGGGGGTCCAGGGAACTATGGCTACACCTTC | TRBJ1-2 | . | . | TRBV7-9
CASRISSGSTYNEQFF | TGTGCCAGCAGGATATCTAGCGGGTCCACCTACAATGAGCAGTTCTTC | TRBJ2-1 | TRBD2 | . | TRBV7-2
CASSFGLQGRETQYF | TGTGCCAGCAGCTTTGGACTACAGGGGAGAGAGACCCAGTACTTC | TRBJ2-5 | . | . | TRBV11-3
CASSLGEGTASGTEAFF | TGCGCCAGCAGCTTGGGTGAGGGGACAGCCTCTGGCACTGAAGCTTTCTTT | TRBJ1-1 | TRBD1 | . | TRBV5-1
CASSPGQGGHDTQYF | TGTGCCAGCAGCCCCGGACAGGGGGGCCATGATACGCAGTATTTT | TRBJ2-3 | TRBD1 | . | TRBV7-9
CASSSTGGRNTGELFF | TGTGCCAGCAGTTCCACAGGGGGCAGGAACACCGGGGAGCTGTTTTTT | TRBJ2-2 | TRBD1 | few | TRBV6-7
CASSLEGGGWTYEQYF | TGCGCCAGCAGCTTGGAGGGGGGGGGCTGGACCTACGAGCAGTACTTC | TRBJ2-7 | . | . | TRBV5-1
CASSPSTGTSGANVLTF | TGCGCCAGCAGCCCGTCGACAGGAACCTCTGGGGCCAACGTCCTGACTTTC | TRBJ2-6 | . | . | TRBV5-1
CASSFPRGLDYEQYF | TGTGCCAGCAGCTTCCCGCGGGGCCTAGACTACGAGCAGTACTTC | TRBJ2-7 | . | . | TRBV11-2
CASSRGGPYETQYF | TGTGCCAGCAGCCGCGGGGGGCCTTATGAGACCCAGTACTTC | TRBJ2-5 | TRBD2 | . | TRBV5-8
CASSQDGQEEKLFF | TGCGCCAGCAGCCAGGACGGACAGGAGGAAAAACTGTTTTTT | TRBJ1-4 | TRBD1 | . | TRBV4-1
CASSRDSGSNYEQYF | TGCGCCAGCAGCCGAGATAGCGGCTCTAACTACGAGCAGTACTTC | TRBJ2-7 | . | . | TRBV4-3
CASSSLGTTNEKLFF | TGCGCCAGCAGCTCCCTCGGGACAACTAATGAAAAACTGTTTTTT | TRBJ1-4 | . | . | TRBV5-1
CASSPGDRSTDTQYF | TGTGCCAGCAGCCCCGGGGACAGGTCCACAGATACGCAGTATTTT | TRBJ2-3 | TRBD1 | . | TRBV5-4
CASSLAMAAHTGELFF | TGTGCCAGCAGCTTAGCGATGGCGGCCCACACCGGGGAGCTGTTTTTT | TRBJ2-2 | . | . | TRBV7-9
CASSWRTGGNTEAFF | TGTGCCAGTAGTTGGCGGACAGGAGGGAACACTGAAGCTTTCTTT | TRBJ1-1 | TRBD1 | . | TRBV19
CASSRQEGEANEQFF | TGTGCCAGCAGTCGTCAGGAAGGCGAAGCCAATGAGCAGTTCTTC | TRBJ2-1 | . | . | TRBV28
CASSLVVGGINEKLFF | TGTGCCAGCAGTTTGGTGGTTGGGGGCATTAATGAAAAACTGTTTTTT | TRBJ1-4 | . | . | TRBV6-5
CASSLPPTSGAYNEQFF | TGTGCCAGTAGTCTCCCGCCTACTAGCGGGGCCTACAATGAGCAGTTCTTC | TRBJ2-1 | TRBD2 | . | TRBV19
CASSPRNRDTEAFF | TGTGCCAGCTCACCTCGTAACAGGGACACTGAAGCTTTCTTT | TRBJ1-1 | . | . | TRBV18
CASSQDRRLAGVGETQYF | TGTGCCAGCAGCCAAGATCGGAGACTAGCGGGAGTTGGAGAGACCCAGTACTTC | TRBJ2-5 | TRBD2 | . | TRBV14
CASSAGWENNEQFF | TGTGCCAGCAGCGCCGGCTGGGAGAACAATGAGCAGTTCTTC | TRBJ2-1 | . | few | TRBV11-2
CASSLMLAELGETQYF | TGTGCCAGCAGCTTAATGCTAGCGGAGCTAGGGGAGACCCAGTACTTC | TRBJ2-5 | TRBD2 | . | TRBV7-2
CASSSGTTSTDTQYF | TGTGCCAGCAGCTCCGGGACAACTTCCACAGATACGCAGTATTTT | TRBJ2-3 | . | . | TRBV5-4
CASWRANYGYTF | TGTGCCAGCTGGAGAGCAAACTATGGCTACACCTTC | TRBJ1-2 | . | few | TRBV6-5
CASSPLKGQGTDTQYF | TGCGCCAGCAGCCCCCTGAAGGGACAGGGAACAGATACGCAGTATTTT | TRBJ2-3 | TRBD1 | . | TRBV4-3
CASSEGVRGAYGYTF | TGTGCCAGCAGTGAAGGGGTGCGGGGTGCCTATGGCTACACCTTC | TRBJ1-2 | . | . | TRBV2